These T cell receptor beta chains were read from a single sample in a study of CD8+CD57+ T cells in acquired aplastic anemia. TCRdb analysed the reads with MiXCR anew, one entry per CDR3 protein. The sample holds 95,000 to 150,000 distinct CDR3 sequences; 58% are singletons and the top ten take roughly 28%. The sequencing sample was made of sorted CD4+, CD8+, or CD8+CD57+ T cells (not recorded which) from PBMCs. The receptor set was obtained from a human donor with aplastic anemia. Both conserved end residues are part of each CDR3. D genes are given only for firm matches. Clone size, where shown, is once, few, many, or a class for clones that have expanded.

V	J	D	size	CDR3	DNA
TRBV30	TRBJ1-2	NA	NA	CASKGGGGYGYTF	TGTGCCTCAAAGGGGGGCGGTGGATATGGCTACACCTTC
TRBV15	TRBJ2-7	NA	NA	CATSRASSYEQYF	TGTGCCACCAGCAGAGCCTCCTCCTACGAGCAGTACTTC
TRBV5-6	TRBJ1-3	NA	NA	CASSFGGSPAGKRNTIYF	TGTGCCAGCAGCTTCGGAGGTTCACCCGCCGGGAAGAGAAACACCATATATTTT
TRBV9	TRBJ2-2	NA	NA	CASSVEGESTGELFF	TGTGCCAGCAGCGTAGAGGGGGAGAGCACCGGGGAGCTGTTTTTT
TRBV7-8	TRBJ2-1	NA	NA	CASSLDYSSEQFF	TGTGCCAGCAGCTTAGACTATTCGAGTGAGCAGTTCTTC
TRBV20-1	TRBJ1-6	NA	NA	CSASAMLQGGVSPLHF	TGCAGTGCTAGTGCGATGCTACAGGGAGGAGTCTCACCCCTCCACTTT
TRBV6-1	TRBJ1-1	NA	many	CASSNVWGPGPEAFF	TGTGCCAGCAGTAATGTTTGGGGCCCAGGGCCTGAAGCTTTCTTT
TRBV15	TRBJ1-4	NA	NA	CATRAGNEKLFF	TGTGCCACCAGGGCAGGTAATGAAAAACTGTTTTTT
TRBV29-1	TRBJ2-3	TRBD2	once	CSLRGTSGSLTDTQYF	TGCAGTTTAAGAGGGACTAGCGGGAGTTTGACAGATACGCAGTATTTT
TRBV25-1	TRBJ1-2	TRBD1	once	CASSEYTKTGDGYTF	TGTGCCAGCAGTGAATATACCAAAACAGGGGATGGCTACACCTTC
TRBV10-3	TRBJ1-2	TRBD1	NA	CATNPTGGYGYTF	TGTGCCACCAACCCGACAGGGGGCTATGGCTACACCTTC
TRBV19	TRBJ1-2	NA	NA	CASSPWTALDYGYTF	TGTGCCAGCAGCCCTTGGACAGCCCTGGACTATGGCTACACCTTC
TRBV11-1	TRBJ2-7	TRBD2	NA	CASSLAPLASGTYEQYF	TGTGCCAGCAGCTTAGCTCCGTTGGCTAGCGGAACCTACGAGCAGTACTTC
TRBV5-8	TRBJ1-1	NA	NA	CASSLWTARVVFF	TGTGCCAGCAGCTTGTGGACAGCCCGCGTAGTTTTCTTT
TRBV7-2	TRBJ2-1	NA	many	CASSLLQGSYNEQFF	TGTGCCAGCAGCTTACTACAGGGTTCCTACAATGAGCAGTTCTTC
TRBV24-1	TRBJ1-1	TRBD1	many	CATSESQGAPAFF	TGTGCCACCAGTGAGTCACAGGGGGCGCCCGCTTTCTTT
TRBV3-1	TRBJ2-1	NA	NA	CASTYGGNSWQFF	TGTGCCAGCACCTATGGGGGGAACTCTTGGCAGTTCTTC
TRBV2	TRBJ1-2	NA	NA	CASRGQQYGYTF	TGTGCCAGCAGAGGACAGCAATATGGCTACACCTTC
TRBV2	TRBJ2-2	NA	NA	CASSDWELFF	TGTGCCAGCAGTGATTGGGAGCTGTTTTTT
TRBV24-1	TRBJ2-5	NA	few	CATSDYRGGETQYF	TGTGCCACCAGTGACTACAGGGGAGGAGAGACCCAGTACTTC
TRBV10-3	TRBJ2-1	NA	NA	CAITGSPEHNEQFF	TGTGCCATCACGGGTTCTCCGGAGCACAATGAGCAGTTCTTC
TRBV6-5	TRBJ1-1	TRBD1	many	CASSYSGTGVDTEAFF	TGTGCCAGCAGTTACTCAGGGACAGGGGTGGACACTGAAGCTTTCTTT
TRBV27	TRBJ2-7	NA	many	CASSWGEEQYF	TGTGCCAGCAGTTGGGGGGAGGAGCAGTACTTC
TRBV20-1	TRBJ1-2	TRBD1	NA	CSARRQGLRDGYTF	TGCAGTGCTCGTCGACAGGGTTTAAGGGATGGCTACACCTTC
TRBV11-2	TRBJ2-7	TRBD1	NA	CASSRFTGGPPYEQYF	TGCGCCAGCAGCCGTTTCACAGGGGGGCCTCCCTACGAGCAGTACTTC
TRBV5-4	TRBJ1-2	NA	few	CASSVGVGGDYGYTF	TGTGCCAGCAGCGTAGGGGTCGGTGGGGACTATGGCTACACCTTC
TRBV19	TRBJ2-2	TRBD1	NA	CASSTAGGNGELFF	TGTGCCAGTAGTACGGCAGGGGGTAACGGGGAGCTGTTTTTT
TRBV15	TRBJ2-4	TRBD2	many	CATSDLAGLLNIQYF	TGTGCCACCAGCGATCTAGCGGGCCTCCTAAACATTCAGTACTTC
TRBV12-3/TRBV12-4	TRBJ2-5	NA	NA	CASREIGETQYF	TGTGCCAGCAGGGAAATAGGGGAGACCCAGTACTTC
TRBV6-2/TRBV6-3	TRBJ2-1	NA	NA	CASSYSNQGTYNEQFF	TGTGCCAGCAGTTACTCGAACCAGGGGACCTACAATGAGCAGTTCTTC
TRBV2	TRBJ1-1	NA	NA	CASTFQRGNTEAFF	TGTGCCAGCACGTTCCAAAGGGGGAACACTGAAGCTTTCTTT
TRBV20-1	TRBJ1-6	NA	NA	CSARVPGFYNSPLHF	TGCAGTGCTAGAGTCCCAGGCTTCTATAATTCACCCCTCCACTTT
TRBV10-3	TRBJ1-2	TRBD1	NA	CATDDRAYNYGYTF	TGTGCCACCGACGACAGGGCCTATAACTATGGCTACACCTTC
TRBV7-8	TRBJ1-1	NA	once	CASSSQTVNTEAFF	TGTGCCAGCAGCTCTCAGACCGTGAACACTGAAGCTTTCTTT
TRBV15	TRBJ2-2	NA	many	CATSKSLGQGPTGELFF	TGTGCCACCAGCAAAAGCCTCGGGCAGGGCCCCACCGGGGAGCTGTTTTTT
TRBV15	TRBJ2-5	NA	NA	CATSIGGLEETQYF	TGTGCCACCAGCATTGGGGGGTTAGAAGAGACCCAGTACTTC
TRBV7-9	TRBJ2-1	NA	many	CASSLDSTNNEQFF	TGTGCCAGCAGCTTAGACTCAACTAACAATGAGCAGTTCTTC
TRBV30	TRBJ1-4	NA	NA	CAWSGLYEKLFF	TGTGCCTGGTCTGGCTTGTATGAAAAACTGTTTTTT
TRBV19	TRBJ1-5	NA	many	CASTRTGNQPQHF	TGTGCCAGTACCAGGACAGGCAATCAGCCCCAGCATTTT
TRBV6-1	TRBJ1-3	TRBD1	NA	CASSETGTGDGNTIYF	TGTGCCAGCAGTGAGACTGGGACAGGGGATGGAAACACCATATATTTT
TRBV19	TRBJ2-1	NA	NA	CASSPWDKDNEQFF	TGTGCCAGTAGTCCTTGGGACAAAGACAATGAGCAGTTCTTC
TRBV5-1	TRBJ2-3	TRBD2	NA	CASSPGTSGRRGDTQYF	TGCGCCAGCAGCCCAGGGACTAGCGGGAGACGGGGAGATACGCAGTATTTT
TRBV14	TRBJ1-6	NA	NA	CASGPLHF	TGTGCCAGTGGACCCCTCCACTTT